These 13 T cell receptor beta chains share one sample of origin, sequenced in a study of OX40 agonist ivuxolimab in advanced cancers. TCRdb's table, derived via immunoSEQ multiplex PCR, lists solely in-frame clones and lacks some. The profile shows some 69,000 clones, 80% to 95% of them singletons. The sample was CD4+ or CD8+ T cells sorted from blood, taken in a trial of the OX40 agonist ivuxolimab. The source of these receptors is an adult with an advanced solid tumor such as melanoma, head and neck, liver or kidney cancer.

The chain carries TRBV6-5 and TRBJ1-1, with TRBD1 as a possible D gene (5 bases). The V and J ends lost 7 bases and 8 bases respectively, with 17 bases between them. This CDR3 has 13 amino acids. CDR1 is MNHEY and CDR2 is SVGAGI in the germline V gene. This CDR3 reads CASNNVGGREAFF. CDR3 sequence (DNA): TGTGCCAGCAACAATGTGGGGGGACGCGAAGCTTTCTTT.

The rearrangement links TRBV9 to TRBJ1-1; D is uncertain. The CDR3 has 15 residues. Germline CDR1 reads SGDLS; CDR2 reads YYNGEE. V was clipped by 0 bases and J by 0 bases, with 9 bases between them. The DNA for the CDR3 is TGTGCCAGCAGCGTAGGCGCGGGAATGAACACTGAAGCTTTCTTT. It codes for CASSVGAGMNTEAFF.

The chain is built from TRBV6-1 and TRBJ2-7; D call uncertain. Per germline, CDR1 MNHNS and CDR2 SASEGT. V lost 1 base and J 4 bases, leaving 5 bases between the germline ends. The CDR3 length is 12 residues. The CDR3 nucleotides are TGTGCCAGCAGTGAAGTGGCGTACGAGCAGTACTTC. Its translation is CASSEVAYEQYF.

This clone was counted only a few times. The J gene is TRBJ1-1, the V gene TRBV19, with D perhaps TRBD1 (5 bases). Germline V gene data show CDR1 as LNHDA and CDR2 as SQIVND (reference sequence). The CDR3 runs 12 residues. V gave up 6 bases and J gave up 7 bases, with 12 bases separating them. CDR3 nucleotide sequence: TGTGCCAGTAGAGGGGACGACAGTGAAGCTTTCTTT. It is translated as CASRGDDSEAFF.

This clone was picked up one time. CDR3 nucleotide sequence: TGCGCCAGCAGCTTGGAGGCTTCGCTGGATACGCAGTATTTT. Residues: CASSLEASLDTQYF. The rearrangement links TRBV5-1 to TRBJ2-3; D uncertain. Trimming shortened V by 0 bases and J by 6 bases, and 11 bases separated the two germline ends. CDR1 is SGHRS, CDR2 YFSETQ, per germline. The CDR3 spans 14 residues.

This rearrangement joins TRBV19 to TRBJ2-1; D perhaps matches TRBD2 (6 bases). Germline-derived CDR1 and CDR2 are LNHDA and SQIVND (reference sequence). The CDR3 loop spans 15 amino acids. The germline V and J ends were trimmed by 5 bases and 10 bases, with 21 bases remaining between them. The chain's CDR3 is CASSPATGSQNEQFF. In nucleotides, the CDR3 is TGTGCCAGTAGTCCCGCGACCGGGAGCCAAAACGAGCAGTTCTTC.

By sample share, this clone is medium-sized. This rearrangement joins TRBV11-2 to TRBJ1-2, with a weak D call TRBD1 (6 bases). Germline V gene sequence: CDR1 SGHAT, CDR2 FQNNGV. V was clipped by 6 bases and J by 6 bases, with 14 bases between them. This CDR3 spans 13 amino acids. CDR3 in DNA: TGTGCCAGCAGGGGTAACAGGGAACATGGCTACACCTTC. Its translation is CASRGNREHGYTF.

In DNA form, the CDR3 reads TGTGCCAGCAATCGACCTAACACTGAAGCTTTCTTT. It codes for CASNRPNTEAFF. The chain joins TRBV6-6 to TRBJ1-1; D uncertain. There are 12 residues in the CDR3. V gave up 7 bases and J gave up 2 bases, with 8 bases separating them. Germline values: CDR1 MNHNY, CDR2 SVGAGI (reference sequence).

The chain combines TRBV2 with TRBJ2-1, with 10 bases matching TRBD2. Germline lookup yields CDR1 SNHLY and CDR2 FYNNEI. This CDR3 has 16 amino acids. J was trimmed by 5 bases and V by 7 bases; bases with no gene match: 11. CDR3 in DNA: TGTGCCAGCATGCAGACTAGCGGGCCTAGGAACAATGAGCAGTTCTTC. This gives the protein CASMQTSGPRNNEQFF.

The table lists this clone with a count of one. The chain carries TRBV30 and TRBJ1-2, with TRBD1 as a possible D gene (5 bases). V gave up 1 base and J gave up 7 bases, with 13 bases separating them. The CDR3 is 13 residues long. Germline V gene sequence: CDR1 GTSNPN, CDR2 SVGIG (reference sequence). CDR3 DNA sequence: TGTGCCTGGAGTGGGGCAGGGAGTCTTGGCTACACCTTC. Its protein is CAWSGAGSLGYTF.

This chain connects TRBV28 to TRBJ2-1, with 10 bases lining up with TRBD2. Germline lookup yields CDR1 MDHEN and CDR2 SYDVKM. Trimming took 6 bases from V and 7 from J; bases not matched to a gene: 3. This CDR3 is 13 amino acids long. CDR3 bases: TGTGCCAGCAGGCTAGCGGGGGTTAATGAGCAGTTCTTC. Its protein is CASRLAGVNEQFF.

V and J are TRBV7-2 and TRBJ1-1; tentative D call: TRBD1 (5 bases). The germline V and J ends were trimmed by 3 bases and 1 base, with 12 bases remaining between them. The CDR3 is 15 residues long. Germline V gives CDR1 SGHTA, CDR2 FQGNSA. In DNA, the CDR3 is TGTGCCAGCAGCTTCGACCCCGGGGGGAACACTGAAGCTTTCTTT. Its protein product is CASSFDPGGNTEAFF.

The chain carries TRBV2 and TRBJ2-7, with D perhaps matching TRBD1 (6 bases). The CDR3 contains 12 residues. Trimming took off 5 bases at V and 7 bases at J, with 12 bases between the two ends. Germline loops: CDR1 SNHLY, CDR2 FYNNEI. CDR3 sequence (DNA): TGTGCCAGCAGTAAAAACAGGGTTGAGCAGTACTTC. Translated: CASSKNRVEQYF.